The present T cell receptor beta chain was sequenced within a study of T cell responses to AZD1222 COVID-19 vaccine. The overall study: Some second doses came at about 4 weeks and others at about 12 weeks; these were pooled. Broader study findings: As reported, nearly half of all spike-specific TCRs target variant regions that are unmutated. Increases in Spike-specific TCR breadth and depth were seen after two AZD1222 doses. Among AZD1222 vaccinees, only five to seven were seropositive at baseline.

This clone was recorded only once. Its antigen is currently unknown. This CDR3 is 15 amino acids long. CDR1 is SGHNT and CDR2 is YYREEE in the germline V gene (reference sequence). The junction had 2 bases not matched to a gene; V was cut back by 1 base and J by 3 bases. Some clones are missing from TCRdb's copy, which holds only in-frame ones; the method was immunoSEQ multiplex PCR. The table has 200,000 to 300,000 clones, over 85% seen once. The V and J genes are TRBV5-4 and TRBJ2-2; the match to TRBD1 covers 8 bases. This receptor was identified in an adult in good health. Sequenced material: peripheral blood, taken on day 0 of AZD1222 vaccination. CDR3 DNA sequence: TGTGCCAGCAGCTTGCCACAGGGGGACACCGGGGAGCTGTTTTTT. It encodes CASSLPQGDTGELFF.